The 7 T cell receptor beta chains given below trace back to one sample, sequenced in a study of blood T cell repertoires in COVID-19 (TCRdb year 2020). The method was the immunoSEQ multiplex PCR assay. The table was pulled from immuneACCESS by TCRdb, which kept in-frame rearrangements only. Such tables lose some clones; where checked, under half of the loss comes from unresolved V genes, and the rest has no known cause. In all, the sample holds tens of thousands of clones, and 80% to 85% of those were seen once. Roughly 10% of the sample comes from the top ten. The sequenced material came from peripheral blood. These receptors came from a man between 25 and 39 years old with COVID-19, enrolled during active disease.

This clone was seen a handful of times. The rearrangement joins TRBV12-3 or TRBV12-4 to TRBJ2-7; maybe TRBD2 (5 bases). V was trimmed by 8 bases and J by 7 bases, leaving 15 bases between them. This CDR3 has 12 amino acids. Written as DNA, the CDR3 is TGTGCCAGCGGACCATTTGGCGGGGAGCAGTACTTC. It yields the protein CASGPFGGEQYF.

This chain joins TRBV12-3 or TRBV12-4 and TRBJ2-1; D may be TRBD2 (5 bases). The CDR3 is 13 amino acids. V was shortened by 3 bases and J by 8 bases, with 11 bases between the two germline ends. The DNA for the CDR3 is TGTGCCAGCAGTTTTGAGAGGGCCCATGAGCAGTTCTTC. Protein: CASSFERAHEQFF.

The J gene is TRBJ2-5, the V gene TRBV7-9; D possibly corresponds to TRBD2 (6 bases). The germline CDR1 and CDR2 sequences are SEHNR and FQNEAQ (reference sequence). This CDR3 comprises 15 residues. Trimming removed 5 bases at V and 4 bases at J, with 17 bases between. CDR3: CASSPSGGTLETQYF. The CDR3 DNA reads as TGTGCCAGCAGCCCATCGGGCGGGACCCTAGAGACCCAGTACTTC.

The rearrangement uses TRBV10-3 and TRBJ2-7; D perhaps matches TRBD2 (7 bases). Germline assignment: CDR1 ENHRY and CDR2 SYGVKD. The CDR3 has 15 amino acids. Trimming shortened V by 0 bases and J by 7 bases, and 16 bases separated the two germline ends. This CDR3 reads CAISESGGQPREQYF. The DNA for the CDR3 is TGTGCCATCAGTGAGTCCGGGGGGCAACCGCGAGAGCAGTACTTC.

V usage is TRBV6-6 and J usage is TRBJ2-1; the match to TRBD1 covers 8 bases. CDR3 length: 14 amino acids. The ends lost 7 bases at V and 5 bases at J; junction bases unmatched: 7. Germline CDR1 is MNHNY and CDR2 is SVGAGI (reference sequence). CDR3 amino acids: CASNEGTGHNEQFF. CDR3 bases: TGTGCCAGCAACGAAGGGACAGGACACAATGAGCAGTTCTTC.

CDR3 nucleotide sequence: TGTGCCAGCAGTCCCGCTCTCGACGGGAAAGAGACCCAGTACTTC. This sequence encodes CASSPALDGKETQYF. The rearrangement uses TRBV6-5 and TRBJ2-5; perhaps TRBD2 as D (5 bases). Germline assignment: CDR1 MNHEY and CDR2 SVGAGI. Trimming cost V 5 bases and J 3 bases, with 16 bases left between them. The CDR3 consists of 15 residues.

The CDR3 coding sequence is TGTGCCAGCAGCTGTAGGGGCGGGAGGTTTCGCACAGATACGCAGTATTTT. Translated, it gives CASSCRGGRFRTDTQYF. The genes are TRBV11-3 and TRBJ2-3; 8 positions match TRBD2. The length of the CDR3 is 17 residues. V dropped 4 bases and J dropped 1; count of bases not matched to a gene: 10. CDR1 SGHNT and CDR2 YENEEA come from the germline V gene.